This T cell receptor (beta chain) appears in the sequencing data of a study of graft-versus-host responses after intestinal transplantation. Study overall: Anti-thymocyte globulin served as induction for all recipients, who then took tacrolimus and steroids for approximately three years.

Libraries were prepared by immunoSEQ multiplex PCR; TCRdb keeps only in-frame clonotypes and omits some of them. The profile shows around 100,000 clones, roughly 87% of them singletons. As to this clone: Its antigen is unidentified.

Study-wide results and limits: GvH clones appeared in recipient marrow, some first in ileum or blood. Individuals who had graft-donor T cell macrochimerism had allografts that showed high graft-versus-host to host-versus-graft clonal ratios.

Sequencing used unstimulated CD4+ T cells sorted from spleen or lymph node cells, obtained before transplant. The sequence came from a human donor who was the organ donor for an intestinal transplant.

This CDR3 is CASSPLGGSTDTQYF. For the CDR3, the DNA is TGCGCCAGCAGCCCCCTAGGGGGCTCGACAGATACGCAGTATTTT. The chain has TRBV5-1 and TRBJ2-3; 7 bases line up with TRBD1. There are 15 residues in the CDR3. J was trimmed by 3 bases and V by 4 bases; bases with no gene match: 8. CDR1 and CDR2 (germline): SGHRS, YFSETQ. The whole variable domain, remainder taken from reference TRBV5-1 and TRBJ2-3, is KAGVTQTPRYLIKTRGQQVTLSCSPISGHRSVSWYQQTPGQGLQFLFEYFSETQRNKGNFPGRFSGRQFSNSRSEMNVSTLELGDSALYLCASSPLGGSTDTQYFGPGTRLTVL.